Presented here are 11 T cell receptor beta chains from one specimen sequenced in a study of monozygotic twins with inflammatory bowel disease. After re-calling the 5' RACE reads, TCRdb lists one entry per CDR3 protein, DNA absent. The sample spans around 150,000 distinct CDR3 sequences; the ten largest clones claim 2.4%. Sequenced material: blood. These receptors were obtained from a human donor with ulcerative colitis or Crohn's disease, or a healthy co-twin of an affected twin (not recorded which).

The CDR3 spells CASSLFGGLYEQYF. V and J are TRBV28 and TRBJ2-7; there is no DNA to check the TCRdb D call of TRBD1. This CDR3 spans 14 amino acids. Germline V gene lookup returns CDR1 MDHEN and CDR2 SYDVKM.

The rearrangement uses TRBV28 and TRBJ2-7; TCRdb selects TRBD1, and the lack of DNA leaves this call unchecked. Per the germline V gene, CDR1 is MDHEN and CDR2 is SYDVKM. This CDR3 region has 12 residues. CDR3 amino acids: CASSPLENEQYF.

The rearrangement uses TRBV5-1 and TRBJ2-3; there is no DNA to check the TCRdb D call of TRBD2. The length of the CDR3 is 15 residues. Looked up from germline, CDR1 is SGHRS and CDR2 is YFSETQ. The CDR3 loop is CASSLPLAGADTQYF.

The genes are TRBV5-1 and TRBJ1-1; TCRdb reports TRBD1, a call that lacks DNA to check it against. Germline assignment: CDR1 SGHRS and CDR2 YFSETQ. This CDR3 has 17 residues. The CDR3 protein is CASSLAGTGAMNTEAFF.

V usage is TRBV29-1 and J usage is TRBJ1-1; TCRdb names TRBD1, which stays unverified in the absence of DNA. This CDR3 region has 16 residues. Germline V gene data show CDR1 as SQVTM and CDR2 as ANQGSEA. The CDR3 loop is CSAGQGWGMENTEAFF.

This chain links TRBV20-1 with TRBJ2-1; TCRdb gives TRBD1 as the D gene, but with no DNA this cannot be confirmed. The CDR3 sequence is 15 residues long. Germline V lookup: CDR1 DFQATT, CDR2 SNEGSKA (reference sequence). The CDR3 protein is CSAGRADRGYNEQFF.

The chain joins TRBV12-3 or TRBV12-4 to TRBJ2-7; TCRdb designates TRBD2, a call that cannot be tested without DNA. The CDR3 sequence is 14 residues long. CDR3 loop: CASRETSGPYEQYF.

This sequence joins TRBV4-1 and TRBJ2-3. The CDR3 runs 15 residues. Germline lookup yields CDR1 MGHRA and CDR2 YSYEKL. The CDR3 is CASSQDDTSTDTQYF.

This chain uses TRBV7-9 with TRBJ2-3; TCRdb outputs TRBD2, but without DNA this stays unchecked. Germline CDR1 SEHNR, CDR2 FQNEAQ (reference sequence). The CDR3 length is 15 residues. CDR3 region: CASSPGVAGADTQYF.

CDR3: CASSLDGGSNQPQHF. V usage is TRBV5-1 and J usage is TRBJ1-5; absent DNA, TCRdb's TRBD1 call cannot be checked. The CDR3 extends over 15 amino acids. Germline lookup yields CDR1 SGHRS and CDR2 YFSETQ.

This chain's CDR3 is CASSYYGGTTYEQYF. J is TRBJ2-7 and V is TRBV6-5; TCRdb's D call, TRBD1, is unchecked because there is no DNA. The CDR3 has 15 amino acids. The V gene's germline CDR1 is MNHEY and CDR2 SVGAGI.